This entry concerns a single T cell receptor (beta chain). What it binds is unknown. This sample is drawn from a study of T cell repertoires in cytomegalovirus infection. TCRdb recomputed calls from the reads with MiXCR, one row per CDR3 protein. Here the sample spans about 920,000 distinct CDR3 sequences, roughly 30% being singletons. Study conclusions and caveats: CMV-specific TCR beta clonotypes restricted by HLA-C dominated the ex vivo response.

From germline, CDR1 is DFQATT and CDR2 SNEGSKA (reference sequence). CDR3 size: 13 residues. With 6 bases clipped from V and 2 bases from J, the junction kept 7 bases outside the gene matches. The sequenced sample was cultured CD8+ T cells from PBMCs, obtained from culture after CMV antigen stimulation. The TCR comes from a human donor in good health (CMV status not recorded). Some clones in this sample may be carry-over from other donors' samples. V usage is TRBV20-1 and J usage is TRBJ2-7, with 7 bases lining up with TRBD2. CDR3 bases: TGCAGTGCCCGGATGCGGGGGACCTACGAGCAGTACTTC. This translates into CSARMRGTYEQYF.